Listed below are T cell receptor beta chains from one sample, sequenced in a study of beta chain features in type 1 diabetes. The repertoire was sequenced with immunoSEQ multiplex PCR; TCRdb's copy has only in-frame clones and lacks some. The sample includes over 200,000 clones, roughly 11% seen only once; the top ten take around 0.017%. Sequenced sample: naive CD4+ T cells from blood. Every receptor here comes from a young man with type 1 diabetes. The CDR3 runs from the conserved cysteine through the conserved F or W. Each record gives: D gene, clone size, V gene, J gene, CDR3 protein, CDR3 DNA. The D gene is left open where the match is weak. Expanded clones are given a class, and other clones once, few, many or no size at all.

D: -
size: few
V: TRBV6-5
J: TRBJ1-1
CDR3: CASSYSGAGDTEAFF
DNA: TGTGCCAGCAGTTACTCGGGGGCAGGGGACACTGAAGCTTTCTTT

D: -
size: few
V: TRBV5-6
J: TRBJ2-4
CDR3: CASSSEENIQYF
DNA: TGTGCCAGCAGCTCAGAAGAAAACATTCAGTACTTC

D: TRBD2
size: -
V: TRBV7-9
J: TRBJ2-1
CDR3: CASSPSGVNEQFF
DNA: TGTGCCAGCAGCCCTAGCGGGGTGAATGAGCAGTTCTTC

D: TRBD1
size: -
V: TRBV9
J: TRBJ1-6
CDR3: CASSADRDRGNSPLHF
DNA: TGTGCCAGCAGCGCGGACCGGGACAGGGGTAATTCACCCCTCCACTTT

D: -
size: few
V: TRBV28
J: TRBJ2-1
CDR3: CASSPRASYNEQFF
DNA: TGTGCCAGCAGTCCGAGGGCTAGCTACAATGAGCAGTTCTTC

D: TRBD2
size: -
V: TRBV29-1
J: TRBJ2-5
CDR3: CSVDLGLAGQETQYF
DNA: TGCAGCGTTGACCTGGGACTAGCGGGCCAAGAGACCCAGTACTTC

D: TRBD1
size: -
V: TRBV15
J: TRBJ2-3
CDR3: CATSRGQGTDTQYF
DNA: TGTGCCACCAGCCGCGGACAGGGTACAGATACGCAGTATTTT

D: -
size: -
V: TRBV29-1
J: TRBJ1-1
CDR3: CSGARQANTEAFF
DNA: TGCAGTGGTGCCCGGCAGGCGAACACTGAAGCTTTCTTT

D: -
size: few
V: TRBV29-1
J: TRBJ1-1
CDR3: CSVPEARGNTEAFF
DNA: TGCAGCGTCCCTGAAGCCCGGGGGAACACTGAAGCTTTCTTT

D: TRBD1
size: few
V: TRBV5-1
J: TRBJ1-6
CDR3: CASSPYGTVYNSPLHF
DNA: TGCGCCAGCAGCCCCTACGGGACAGTCTATAATTCACCCCTCCACTTT

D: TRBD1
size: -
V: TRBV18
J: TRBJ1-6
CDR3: CASSPGGQGNSPLHF
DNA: TGTGCCAGCTCACCCGGGGGACAGGGGAATTCACCCCTCCACTTT

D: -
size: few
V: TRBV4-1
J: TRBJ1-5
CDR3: CASSRLMGAGGNQPQHF
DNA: TGCGCCAGCAGCCGGTTGATGGGGGCGGGTGGCAATCAGCCCCAGCATTTT

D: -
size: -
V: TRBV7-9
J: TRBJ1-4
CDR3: CASWRTGAEKLFF
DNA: TGTGCCAGCTGGAGGACGGGCGCGGAAAAACTGTTTTTT

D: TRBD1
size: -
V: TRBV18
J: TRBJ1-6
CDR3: CASSPQGTGAPALHF
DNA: TGTGCCAGCTCACCCCAGGGGACAGGGGCTCCCGCCCTCCACTTT

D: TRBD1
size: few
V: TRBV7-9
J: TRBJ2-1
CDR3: CASSWDRRDNEQFF
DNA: TGTGCCAGCAGCTGGGACAGGCGAGACAATGAGCAGTTCTTC

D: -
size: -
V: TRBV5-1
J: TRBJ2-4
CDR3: CASSLSGQNIQYF
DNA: TGCGCCAGCAGCTTGTCAGGCCAAAACATTCAGTACTTC

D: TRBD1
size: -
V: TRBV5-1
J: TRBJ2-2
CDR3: CASSRDRTTGELFF
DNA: TGCGCCAGCAGTCGGGACAGGACCACCGGGGAGCTGTTTTTT

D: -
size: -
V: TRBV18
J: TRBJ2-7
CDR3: CASSSAESYEQYF
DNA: TGTGCCAGCTCATCTGCGGAATCCTACGAGCAGTACTTC

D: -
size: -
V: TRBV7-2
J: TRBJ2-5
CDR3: CASSQRRGSQETQYF
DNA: TGTGCCAGCAGCCAACGGCGAGGCTCCCAAGAGACCCAGTACTTC

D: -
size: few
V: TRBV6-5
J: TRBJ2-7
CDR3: CASSYGSEQYF
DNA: TGTGCCAGCAGTTACGGGAGCGAGCAGTACTTC

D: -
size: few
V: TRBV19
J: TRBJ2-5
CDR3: CASSYPGSQETQYF
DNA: TGTGCCAGTAGTTATCCGGGATCTCAAGAGACCCAGTACTTC

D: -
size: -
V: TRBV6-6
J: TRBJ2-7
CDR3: CASSPTGFSSYEQYF
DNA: TGTGCCAGCAGTCCGACAGGATTTAGCTCCTACGAGCAGTACTTC

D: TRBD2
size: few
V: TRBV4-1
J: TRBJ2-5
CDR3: CASSQDRAGGFSFFQETQYF
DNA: TGCGCCAGCAGCCAAGATCGGGCGGGGGGATTCTCTTTCTTCCAAGAGACCCAGTACTTC

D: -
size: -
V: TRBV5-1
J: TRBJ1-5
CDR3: CASSLGGASNQPQHF
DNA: TGCGCCAGCAGCTTGGGCGGGGCGAGCAATCAGCCCCAGCATTTT

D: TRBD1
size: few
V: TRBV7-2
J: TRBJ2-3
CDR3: CASSARTGMRTDTQYF
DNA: TGTGCCAGCAGCGCTCGGACAGGGATGCGAACAGATACGCAGTATTTT

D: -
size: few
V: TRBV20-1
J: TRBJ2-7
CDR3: CSARDFDEQYF
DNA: TGCAGTGCTAGAGATTTCGACGAGCAGTACTTC

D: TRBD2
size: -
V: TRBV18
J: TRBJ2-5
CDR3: CASSRDYSRKSETQYF
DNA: TGTGCCAGCTCACGGGACTACAGCAGAAAGAGTGAGACCCAGTACTTC

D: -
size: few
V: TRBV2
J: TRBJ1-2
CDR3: CASSSRERNYGYTF
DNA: TGTGCCAGCAGCAGCAGGGAAAGGAACTATGGCTACACCTTC

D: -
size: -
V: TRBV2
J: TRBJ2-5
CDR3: CASSERQGGETQYF
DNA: TGTGCCAGCAGTGAACGCCAGGGAGGAGAGACCCAGTACTTC

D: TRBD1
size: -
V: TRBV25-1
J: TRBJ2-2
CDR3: CASSALGQGARAGELFF
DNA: TGTGCCAGCAGTGCCCTGGGACAGGGGGCGCGGGCCGGGGAGCTGTTTTTT

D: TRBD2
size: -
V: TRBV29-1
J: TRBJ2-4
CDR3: CSVAGVAKNIQYF
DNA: TGCAGTGTAGCGGGGGTAGCCAAAAACATTCAGTACTTC

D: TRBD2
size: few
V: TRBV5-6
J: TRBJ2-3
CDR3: CASSPGLTSTDTQYF
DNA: TGTGCCAGCAGCCCGGGACTAACTAGCACAGATACGCAGTATTTT

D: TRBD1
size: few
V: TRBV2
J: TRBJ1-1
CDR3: CASSGTGAVRMNTEAFF
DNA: TGTGCCAGCAGTGGAACAGGGGCAGTTAGGATGAACACTGAAGCTTTCTTT

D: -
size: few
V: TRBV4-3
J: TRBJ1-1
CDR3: CASSYDMNTEAFF
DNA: TGCGCCAGCAGCTACGACATGAACACTGAAGCTTTCTTT

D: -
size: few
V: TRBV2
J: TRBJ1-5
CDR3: CASKDNNQPQHF
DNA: TGTGCCAGCAAGGACAACAATCAGCCCCAGCATTTT

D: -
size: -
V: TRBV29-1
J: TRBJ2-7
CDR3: CSVTAPPSSYEQYF
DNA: TGCAGCGTTACCGCCCCACCGAGCTCCTACGAGCAGTACTTC

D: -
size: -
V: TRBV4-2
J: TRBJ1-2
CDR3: CASRSHERAGRTTLGGYTF
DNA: TGTGCCAGCAGATCTCACGAAAGGGCAGGGCGAACAACCTTGGGTGGCTACACCTTC

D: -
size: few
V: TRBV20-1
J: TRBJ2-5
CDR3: CSAVATKENF
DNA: TGCAGTGCCGTTGCAACTAAAGAGAACTTC

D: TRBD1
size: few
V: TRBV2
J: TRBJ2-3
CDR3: CASTDRGDTQYF
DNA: TGTGCCAGCACCGACAGGGGGGATACGCAGTATTTT

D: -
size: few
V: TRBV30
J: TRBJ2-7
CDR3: CAWSTGLSRRQYF
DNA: TGTGCCTGGAGTACGGGACTCTCCCGGAGGCAGTACTTC